Reported below is one T cell receptor beta chain. The antigen is unknown. Positive CCR7 selection of CD45RO-negative cells yielded the naive CD8 cells, and terminally differentiated effector memory CD45RA+ cells were excluded. Method: immunoSEQ multiplex PCR; TCRdb's copy keeps in-frame clones and lacks some. The sample has just over 2,000,000 clones, over 85% seen once. This sample is part of a study of shared clonotypes between healthy human individuals. Study-wide results and caveats: Relative to their counterparts shared across all four donors, non-shared clonotypes exhibited diminished generation probabilities. For naive CD4 cells, roughly 4.6% of clonotypes were shared across a handful of donors.

CDR1 is SGHDT, CDR2 YYEEEE, per germline. Losses at the gene ends were 0 bases for V and 7 bases for J; bases not matched to a gene: 5. This CDR3 has 15 residues. The sequenced sample consisted of naive CD8+ T cells sorted from blood. The sequence derives from a man in his late teens or twenties in good health. The rearrangement links TRBV5-6 to TRBJ1-4; TRBD1 matches at 8 bases. The DNA of the CDR3 is TGTGCCAGCAGCTTGGGGACAGGGTTTGTTGAAAAACTGTTTTTT. Its translation is CASSLGTGFVEKLFF. Complete variable domain (other parts from reference TRBV5-6 and TRBJ1-4): DAGVTQSPTHLIKTRGQQVTLRCSPKSGHDTVSWYQQALGQGPQFIFQYYEEEERQRGNFPDRFSGHQFPNYSSELNVNALLLGDSALYLCASSLGTGFVEKLFFGSGTQLSVL.